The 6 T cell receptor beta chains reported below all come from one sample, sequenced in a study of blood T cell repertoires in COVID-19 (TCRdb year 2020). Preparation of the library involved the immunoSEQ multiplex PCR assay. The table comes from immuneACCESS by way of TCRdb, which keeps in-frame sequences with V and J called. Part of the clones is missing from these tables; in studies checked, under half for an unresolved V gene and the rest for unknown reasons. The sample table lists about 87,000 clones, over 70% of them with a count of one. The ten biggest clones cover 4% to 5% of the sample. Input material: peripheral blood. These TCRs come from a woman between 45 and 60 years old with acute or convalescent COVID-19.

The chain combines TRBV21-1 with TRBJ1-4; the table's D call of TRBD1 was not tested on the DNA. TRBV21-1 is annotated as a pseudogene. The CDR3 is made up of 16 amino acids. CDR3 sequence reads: CASSKATAPTNEKLFF. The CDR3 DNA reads TGTGCCAGCAGCAAAGCTACAGCCCCAACTAATGAAAAACTGTTTTTT.

DNA for the CDR3: TGTGCCAGCAGTTTCGACAGCTATAGCAATCAGCCCCAGCATTTT. Translation: CASSFDSYSNQPQHF. The chain is built from TRBV2 and TRBJ1-5; D is perhaps TRBD1 (5 bases). V gave up 5 bases and J gave up 0 bases, with 11 bases separating them. The CDR3 consists of 15 residues. The germline V gene encodes CDR1 SNHLY and CDR2 FYNNEI. The whole variable domain, remainder taken from reference TRBV2 and TRBJ1-5, is EPEVTQTPSHQVTQMGQEVILRCVPISNHLYFYWYRQILGQKVEFLVSFYNNEISEKSEIFDDQFSVERPDGSNFTLKIRSTKLEDSAMYFCASSFDSYSNQPQHFGDGTRLSIL.

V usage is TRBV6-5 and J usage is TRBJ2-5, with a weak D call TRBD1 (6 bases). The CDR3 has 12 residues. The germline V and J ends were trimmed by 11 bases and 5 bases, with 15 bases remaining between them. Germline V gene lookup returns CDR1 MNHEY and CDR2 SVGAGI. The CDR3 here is CAVGLRGETQYF. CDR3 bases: TGTGCCGTCGGATTAAGGGGGGAGACCCAGTACTTC.

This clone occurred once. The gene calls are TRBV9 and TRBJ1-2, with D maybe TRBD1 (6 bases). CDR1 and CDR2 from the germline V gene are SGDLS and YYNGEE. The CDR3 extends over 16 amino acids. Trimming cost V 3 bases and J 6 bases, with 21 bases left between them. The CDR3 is CASSDNRGDRLDGYTF. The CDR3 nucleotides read TGTGCCAGCAGCGACAATCGGGGAGACAGGCTCGATGGCTACACCTTC.

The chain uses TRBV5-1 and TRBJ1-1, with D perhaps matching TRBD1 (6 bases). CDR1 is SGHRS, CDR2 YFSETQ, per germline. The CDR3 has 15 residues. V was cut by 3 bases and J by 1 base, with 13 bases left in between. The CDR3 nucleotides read TGCGCCAGCAGCTCTTATACAGGGTGGAACACTGAAGCTTTCTTT. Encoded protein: CASSSYTGWNTEAFF.

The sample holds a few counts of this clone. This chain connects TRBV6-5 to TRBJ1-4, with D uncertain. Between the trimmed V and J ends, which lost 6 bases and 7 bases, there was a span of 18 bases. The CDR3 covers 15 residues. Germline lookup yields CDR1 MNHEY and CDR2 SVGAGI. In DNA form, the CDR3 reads TGTGCCAGCAGCGTGACCCCGGGAATTGTTGAAAAACTGTTTTTT. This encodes CASSVTPGIVEKLFF.